The present T cell receptor beta chain was sequenced within a study of T cells in Graves' hyperthyroidism and ophthalmopathy. Turning to the study itself: Peripheral blood samples were taken at initial diagnosis, prior to any treatment.

As for this clonotype: Its antigen is not known.

Orbital computed tomography, thyroid ultrasound, serum thyroxine and TRAb, and clinical symptoms together informed the diagnoses. The PBMCs had their origin in about 9.7 ml of fresh peripheral blood. Study observations and caveats: Patients with ophthalmopathy were separated from those with stable hyperthyroidism by a 13 V-J model.

Amplified regions were TCR beta CDR3 sequences from RNA transcripts. HTBI primers were used for first-round RT-PCR of the TCR CDR3. Each CDR3 protein gets one entry after TCRdb re-called the multiplex PCR reads with MiXCR. The sample has around 700,000 distinct CDR3 sequences, about 35% seen once; the top ten hold less than 35%. The germline gives CDR1 MNHEY, CDR2 SVGAGI. J gave up 4 bases and V 5 bases, and 17 bases lay outside the gene matches. This CDR3 has 18 amino acids. This clonotype was obtained from a woman aged 40 to 50 with Graves' hyperthyroidism. Sequencing was carried out using blood. The chain links TRBV6-5 to TRBJ1-2; TRBD1 matches at 9 bases. This CDR3 reads CASSPRDRVPQSRYGYTF. DNA of the CDR3: TGTGCCAGCAGTCCCCGGGACAGGGTTCCACAATCTCGCTATGGCTACACCTTC.